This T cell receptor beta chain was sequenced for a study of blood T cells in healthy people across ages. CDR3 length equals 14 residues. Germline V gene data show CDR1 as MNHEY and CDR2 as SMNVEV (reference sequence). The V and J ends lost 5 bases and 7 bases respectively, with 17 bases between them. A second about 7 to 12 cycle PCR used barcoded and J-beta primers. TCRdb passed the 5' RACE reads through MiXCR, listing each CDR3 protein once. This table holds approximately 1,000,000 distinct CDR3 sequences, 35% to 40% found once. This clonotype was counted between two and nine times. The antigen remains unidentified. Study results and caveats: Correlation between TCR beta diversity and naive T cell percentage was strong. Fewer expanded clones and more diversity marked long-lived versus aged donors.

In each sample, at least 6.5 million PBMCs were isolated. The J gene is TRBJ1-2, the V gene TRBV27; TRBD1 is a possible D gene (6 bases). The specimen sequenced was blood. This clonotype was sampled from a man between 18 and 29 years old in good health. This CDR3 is CASSPSSGVGGYTF. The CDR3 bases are TGTGCCAGCAGTCCTTCCTCAGGGGTTGGTGGCTACACCTTC.